The 8 T cell receptor beta chains below all came from one sample that was sequenced in a study. TCRdb ran MiXCR on the 5' RACE reads and lists one entry per CDR3 protein. The table lists tens of thousands of distinct CDR3 sequences, roughly 33% of them singletons, with around 2.2% in the top ten. Sequenced sample: tumor-infiltrating naive CD4+ T cells sorted from the breast tumor. This sample's subset: naive CD4+ T cells, CD4+CD45RA+CD25-. These receptors originate from a female donor with breast cancer.

By its share, this clonotype is medium-sized. The genes are TRBV20-1 and TRBJ2-1; 12 bases map to TRBD2. Germline CDR1 and CDR2: DFQATT and SNEGSKA (reference sequence). V was clipped by 0 bases and J by 7 bases; unmatched bases: 10. This CDR3 has 17 residues. CDR3 sequence (DNA): TGCAGTGCTAGAGATTTGAGGACTAGCGGGAAGTTAAATGAGCAGTTCTTC. This translates into CSARDLRTSGKLNEQFF.

This clonotype was seen ten or more times. Since a much larger clone is just one base distant, this may be a read error. The rearrangement uses TRBV5-1 and TRBJ1-1, with D unresolved. CDR1 SGHRS and CDR2 YFSETQ come from the germline V gene. V lost 0 bases and J 3 bases, leaving 9 bases between the germline ends. The CDR3 has 14 amino acids. The DNA for the CDR3 is TGCGCCAGCAGCTTGGGGTGGCGCGACACTGAAGCTTTCTTT. Protein sequence: CASSLGWRDTEAFF.

The chain is built from TRBV20-1 and TRBJ1-6, with a weak D call TRBD1 (6 bases). The V gene lost 0 bases and the J gene lost 5 bases, with 20 bases spanning the gap. Germline V gives CDR1 DFQATT, CDR2 SNEGSKA (reference sequence). This CDR3 contains 18 residues. The CDR3 nucleotides read TGCAGTGCTAGAGATCAGGTTCGGGGGGCCGGGGATAATTCACCCCTCCACTTT. Its protein product is CSARDQVRGAGDNSPLHF.

This clonotype was observed a handful of times. A junction boundary mismatches the germline segment, possibly from a read error. The chain recombines TRBV25-1 with TRBJ1-2; D might be TRBD1 (6 bases). The CDR3 runs to 14 residues. The germline CDR1 and CDR2 sequences are MGHDK and SYGVNS. CDR3 amino acids: CASSEPQGTSGYTF. CDR3 coding DNA: TGTGCCAGCAGTGAACCACAGGGAACTAGTGGCTACACTTTC.

This clonotype came up a few times. CDR3 in DNA: TGTGCCAGCAGTGAAGGCAGGGGCGCAGATGAGCAGTTCTTC. Encoded protein: CASSEGRGADEQFF. V and J are TRBV6-1 and TRBJ2-1; maybe TRBD1 (6 bases). The V end lost 1 base, the J end lost 8 bases, and 12 bases lay between the germline ends. CDR1 MNHNS and CDR2 SASEGT come from the germline V gene. This CDR3 has 14 residues.

This rearrangement joins TRBV7-3 to TRBJ2-1; tentative D call: TRBD1 (5 bases). Deletions cut 0 bases from V and 5 bases from J, with 14 bases between. CDR3 size: 16 residues. Germline V gene sequence: CDR1 SGHTA, CDR2 FQGTGA. For the CDR3, the DNA is TGTGCCAGCAGCTTAACGTGGTACAGGATTAACAATGAGCAGTTCTTC. Amino acids: CASSLTWYRINNEQFF.

This clonotype appeared a few times. This may be a read error, as it is one base from a much larger clone. The chain recombines TRBV10-3 with TRBJ1-5; possibly TRBD1 for D (6 bases). The CDR3 runs 16 residues. Germline values: CDR1 ENHRY, CDR2 SYGVKD. CDR3 amino acids: CATSQSDRSSNQPQHF. CDR3 nucleotides: TGTGCCACCAGTCAATCCGACAGGAGTAGCAATCAGCCCCAGCATTTT.

This clonotype was detected only a few times. One base away lies a much larger clone, so this may be a sequencing read error. This chain joins TRBV5-1 and TRBJ1-1; no clear D. The CDR3 consists of 13 residues. V was pared by 7 bases and J by 4 bases, with 14 bases between. The V gene's germline CDR1 is SGHRS and CDR2 YFSETQ. For the CDR3, the DNA is TGCGCCAGCCAACCAAGGGAGAGCACTGAAGCTTTCTTT. Protein: CASQPRESTEAFF.